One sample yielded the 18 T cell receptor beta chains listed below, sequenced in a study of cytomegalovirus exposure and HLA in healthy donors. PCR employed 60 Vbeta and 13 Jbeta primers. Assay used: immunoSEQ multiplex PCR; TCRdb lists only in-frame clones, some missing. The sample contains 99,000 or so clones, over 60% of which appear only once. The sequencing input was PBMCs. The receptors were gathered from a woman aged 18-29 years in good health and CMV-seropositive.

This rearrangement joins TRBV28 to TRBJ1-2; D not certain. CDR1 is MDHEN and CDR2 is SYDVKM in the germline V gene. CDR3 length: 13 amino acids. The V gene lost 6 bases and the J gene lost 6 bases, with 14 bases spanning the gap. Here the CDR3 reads CASSGQAGNGYTF. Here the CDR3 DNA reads TGTGCCAGCAGCGGTCAGGCGGGAAATGGCTACACCTTC.

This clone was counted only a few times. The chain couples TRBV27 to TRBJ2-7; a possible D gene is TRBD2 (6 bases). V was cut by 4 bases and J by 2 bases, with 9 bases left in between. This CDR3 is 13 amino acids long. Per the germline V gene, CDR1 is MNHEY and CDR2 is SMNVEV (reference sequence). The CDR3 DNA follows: TGTGCCAGCAGTTCATCTAGCGCCTACGAGCAGTACTTC. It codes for CASSSSSAYEQYF.

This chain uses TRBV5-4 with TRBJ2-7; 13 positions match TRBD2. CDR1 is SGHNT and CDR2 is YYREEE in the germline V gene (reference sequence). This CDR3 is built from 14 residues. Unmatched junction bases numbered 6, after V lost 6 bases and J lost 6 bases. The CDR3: CASKLAGGPLEQYF. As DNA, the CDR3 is TGTGCCAGCAAACTAGCGGGAGGGCCTCTCGAGCAGTACTTC.

In nucleotides, the CDR3 is TGTGCCTGGAGCCTGGACAGGGGGAAAACAGATACGCAGTATTTT. Its protein product is CAWSLDRGKTDTQYF. The chain couples TRBV30 to TRBJ2-3, with TRBD1 matching over 10 bases. The germline V gene encodes CDR1 GTSNPN and CDR2 SVGIG (reference sequence). V dropped 3 bases and J dropped 3; count of bases not matched to a gene: 6. The CDR3 consists of 15 residues.

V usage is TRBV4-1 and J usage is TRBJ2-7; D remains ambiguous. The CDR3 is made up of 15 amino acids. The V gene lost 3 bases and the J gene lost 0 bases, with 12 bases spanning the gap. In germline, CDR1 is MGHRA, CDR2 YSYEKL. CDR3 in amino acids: CASSQAFPGSYEQYF. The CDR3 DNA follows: TGCGCCAGCAGCCAGGCCTTCCCTGGCTCCTACGAGCAGTACTTC.

The CDR3 sequence: CASSSSGTRYNEQYF. In DNA form, the CDR3 reads TGTGCCAGCAGCTCTTCCGGGACTAGGTATAACGAGCAGTACTTC. The J gene is TRBJ2-7, the V gene TRBV7-6; 8 bases are shared with TRBD2. The ends lost 4 bases at V and 5 bases at J; junction bases unmatched: 10. Germline V CDR1 and CDR2: SGHVS, FNYEAQ. This CDR3 region has 15 residues.

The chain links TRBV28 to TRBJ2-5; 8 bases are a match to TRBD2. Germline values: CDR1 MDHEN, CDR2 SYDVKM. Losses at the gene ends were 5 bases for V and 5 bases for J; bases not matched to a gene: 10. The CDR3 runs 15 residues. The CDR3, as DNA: TGTGCCAGCAGTCAGGGGCGGGGGGCGCGTGAGACCCAGTACTTC. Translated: CASSQGRGARETQYF.

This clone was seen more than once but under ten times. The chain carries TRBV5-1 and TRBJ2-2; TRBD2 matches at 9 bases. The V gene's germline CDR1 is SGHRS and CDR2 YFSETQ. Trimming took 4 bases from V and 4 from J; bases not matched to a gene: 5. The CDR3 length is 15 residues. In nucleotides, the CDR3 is TGCGCCAGCAGCCCTAGCGGGGTTACCACCGGGGAGCTGTTTTTT. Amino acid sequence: CASSPSGVTTGELFF.

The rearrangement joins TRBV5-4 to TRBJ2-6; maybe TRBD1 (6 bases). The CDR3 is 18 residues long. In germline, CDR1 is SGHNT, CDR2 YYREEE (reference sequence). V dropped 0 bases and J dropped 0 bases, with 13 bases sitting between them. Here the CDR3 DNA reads TGTGCCAGCAGCTTGGTGGGACATCAGAGCTCTGGGGCCAACGTCCTGACTTTC. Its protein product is CASSLVGHQSSGANVLTF.

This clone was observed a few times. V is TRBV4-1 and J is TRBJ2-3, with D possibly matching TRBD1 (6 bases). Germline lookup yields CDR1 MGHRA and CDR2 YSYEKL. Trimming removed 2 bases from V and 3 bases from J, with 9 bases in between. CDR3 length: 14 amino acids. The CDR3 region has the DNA TGCGCCAGCAGCCAACTCCAGGGGACAGATACGCAGTATTTT. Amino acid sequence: CASSQLQGTDTQYF.

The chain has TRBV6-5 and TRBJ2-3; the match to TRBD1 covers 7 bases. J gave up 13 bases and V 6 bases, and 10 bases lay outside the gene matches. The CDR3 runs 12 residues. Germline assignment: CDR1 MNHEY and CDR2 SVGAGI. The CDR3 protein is CASSQGQKGEYF. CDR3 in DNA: TGTGCCAGCAGCCAGGGACAGAAAGGAGAGTATTTT.

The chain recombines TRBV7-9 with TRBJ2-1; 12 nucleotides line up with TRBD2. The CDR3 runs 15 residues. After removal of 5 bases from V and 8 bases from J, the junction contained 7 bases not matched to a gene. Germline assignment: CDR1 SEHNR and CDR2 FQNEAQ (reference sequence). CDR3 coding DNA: TGTGCCAGCAGCCTGCTAGCGGGGGGGGGCTATGAGCAGTTCTTC. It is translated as CASSLLAGGGYEQFF.

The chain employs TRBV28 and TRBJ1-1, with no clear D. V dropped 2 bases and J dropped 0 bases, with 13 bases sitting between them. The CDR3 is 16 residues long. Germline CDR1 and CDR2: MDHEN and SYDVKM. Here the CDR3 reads CASSLSGLRMNTEAFF. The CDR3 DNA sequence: TGTGCCAGCAGTTTAAGTGGCCTCCGAATGAACACTGAAGCTTTCTTT.

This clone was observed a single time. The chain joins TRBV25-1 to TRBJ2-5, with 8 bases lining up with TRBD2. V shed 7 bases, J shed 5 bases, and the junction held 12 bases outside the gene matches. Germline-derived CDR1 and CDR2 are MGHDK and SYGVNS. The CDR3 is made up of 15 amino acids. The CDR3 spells CASTPGKTSVETQYF. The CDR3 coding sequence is TGTGCCAGCACCCCAGGGAAGACTAGCGTCGAGACCCAGTACTTC.

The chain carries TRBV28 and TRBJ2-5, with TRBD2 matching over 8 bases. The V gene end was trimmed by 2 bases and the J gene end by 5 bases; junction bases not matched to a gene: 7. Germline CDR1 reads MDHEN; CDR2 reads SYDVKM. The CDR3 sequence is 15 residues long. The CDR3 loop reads CASSLIRGRHETQYF. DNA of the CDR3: TGTGCCAGCAGTTTAATACGCGGGAGGCATGAGACCCAGTACTTC.

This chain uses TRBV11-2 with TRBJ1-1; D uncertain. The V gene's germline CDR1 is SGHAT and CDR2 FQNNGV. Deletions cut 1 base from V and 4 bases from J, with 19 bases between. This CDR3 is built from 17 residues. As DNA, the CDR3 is TGTGCCAGCAGCTTAGGTTACATCGCTCCCGGAGGCACTGAAGCTTTCTTT. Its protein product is CASSLGYIAPGGTEAFF.

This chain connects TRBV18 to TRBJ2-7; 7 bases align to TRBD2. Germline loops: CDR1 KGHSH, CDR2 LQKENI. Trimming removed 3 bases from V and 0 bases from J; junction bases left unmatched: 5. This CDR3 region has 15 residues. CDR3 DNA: TGTGCCAGCTCACCCCCCACTAGCGTCTCCTACGAGCAGTACTTC. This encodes CASSPPTSVSYEQYF.

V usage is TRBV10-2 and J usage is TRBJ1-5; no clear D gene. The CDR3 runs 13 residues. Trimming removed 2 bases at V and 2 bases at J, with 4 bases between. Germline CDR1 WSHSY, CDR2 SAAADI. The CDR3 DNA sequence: TGCGCCAGCAGTGAGGGAGGCAATCAGCCCCAGCATTTT. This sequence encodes CASSEGGNQPQHF.